A single sample is the source of the 31 T cell receptor beta chains below, sequenced in a study of neurological immune-mediated disorders. As for time point: longitudinal time-point 2. TCRdb used MiXCR to reprocess the 5' RACE reads, holding one entry per CDR3 protein. The repertoire has tens of thousands of distinct CDR3 sequences, approximately 6% of them found once; the top ten carry roughly 7.9%. The sample taken for sequencing was PBMCs. Receptors originate from a woman aged 55-70 years with multiple sclerosis.

This clonotype was seen ten or more times. This rearrangement joins TRBV5-1 to TRBJ1-3, with D possibly TRBD1 on 6 matching bases. CDR3 size: 15 residues. The germline V gene has CDR1 SGHRS and CDR2 YFSETQ. The V gene lost 5 bases and the J gene lost 0 bases, with 12 bases spanning the gap. The CDR3 nucleotides read TGCGCCAGCAGGATCGGACAGTCCTCTGGAAACACCATATATTTT. The encoded protein is CASRIGQSSGNTIYF.

The table lists this clonotype with many counts. This chain links TRBV24-1 with TRBJ2-2; 8 bases fit TRBD2. The CDR3 spans 13 residues. Germline-derived CDR1 and CDR2 are KGHDR and SFDVKD. The trim removed 12 bases at V and 4 bases at J, leaving 6 bases unmatched. CDR3: CASAGGGTGELFF. CDR3 nucleotides: TGTGCCTCTGCGGGGGGAGGCACCGGGGAGCTGTTTTTT.

This clonotype was observed at least ten times. The chain carries TRBV5-1 and TRBJ2-3, with D tentatively TRBD2 (7 bases). From germline, CDR1 is SGHRS and CDR2 YFSETQ. This CDR3 is built from 16 residues. V shed 0 bases and J shed 2 bases, with 13 bases lying between them. The CDR3 region is CASSLVRGPFTDTQYF. The DNA of the CDR3 is TGCGCCAGCAGCTTGGTGCGGGGGCCGTTCACAGATACGCAGTATTTT. The full variable domain, rest sourced from reference TRBV5-1 and TRBJ2-3, is KAGVTQTPRYLIKTRGQQVTLSCSPISGHRSVSWYQQTPGQGLQFLFEYFSETQRNKGNFPGRFSGRQFSNSRSEMNVSTLELGDSALYLCASSLVRGPFTDTQYFGPGTRLTVL.

This clonotype was counted ten times or more. The V call is TRBV7-2, the J call TRBJ1-4; D is ambiguous. The germline V gene encodes CDR1 SGHTA and CDR2 FQGNSA. The CDR3 runs to 12 residues. Trimming took off 4 bases at V and 6 bases at J, with 6 bases between the two ends. CDR3 sequence reads: CASSSRDEKLFF. The CDR3 DNA is TGTGCCAGCAGCTCGAGGGATGAAAAACTGTTTTTT.

This clonotype has a count of ten or more. V usage is TRBV29-1 and J usage is TRBJ2-5; TRBD1 is a possible D gene (5 bases). V was shortened by 6 bases and J by 1 base, with 12 bases between the two germline ends. The CDR3 consists of 13 residues. Per germline, CDR1 SQVTM and CDR2 ANQGSEA. Here the CDR3 reads CSVGQSFQETQYF. The DNA for the CDR3 is TGCAGCGTAGGACAAAGCTTCCAAGAGACCCAGTACTTC. Full variable domain (missing parts from reference TRBV29-1 and TRBJ2-5): SAVISQKPSRDICQRGTSLTIQCQVDSQVTMMFWYRQQPGQSLTLIATANQGSEATYESGFVIDKFPISRPNLTFSTLTVSNMSPEDSSIYLCSVGQSFQETQYFGPGTRLLVL.

This clonotype was picked up many times. The CDR3 here is CASSEYGQVTYNEQFF. The CDR3, as DNA: TGTGCCAGCAGTGAATACGGGCAGGTTACCTACAATGAGCAGTTCTTC. This sequence joins TRBV25-1 and TRBJ2-1; D is ambiguous. There are 16 residues in the CDR3. Germline values: CDR1 MGHDK, CDR2 SYGVNS. V lost 0 bases, J lost 2 bases, and 11 bases lay in between.

The table lists this clonotype with many counts. This sequence joins TRBV5-1 and TRBJ2-1; the match to TRBD2 covers 10 bases. This CDR3 comprises 18 residues. Germline V lookup: CDR1 SGHRS, CDR2 YFSETQ. V shed 0 bases, J shed 1 base, and the junction held 7 bases outside the gene matches. CDR3 loop: CASSLVVAGGSSYNEQFF. The CDR3 DNA sequence: TGCGCCAGCAGCTTGGTGGTAGCGGGGGGTTCTTCCTACAATGAGCAGTTCTTC. The entire variable domain, with the rest obtained from reference TRBV5-1 and TRBJ2-1, is as follows: KAGVTQTPRYLIKTRGQQVTLSCSPISGHRSVSWYQQTPGQGLQFLFEYFSETQRNKGNFPGRFSGRQFSNSRSEMNVSTLELGDSALYLCASSLVVAGGSSYNEQFFGPGTRLTVL.

This clonotype was picked up many times. This chain uses TRBV9 with TRBJ2-3; the D gene is possibly TRBD1 (7 bases). The CDR3 loop spans 15 amino acids. V was trimmed by 4 bases and J by 5 bases, leaving 17 bases between them. From germline, CDR1 is SGDLS and CDR2 YYNGEE. The CDR3 spells CASSPRQGGLDTQYF. The CDR3 nucleotides are TGTGCCAGCAGCCCTAGACAGGGAGGTTTAGATACGCAGTATTTT.

The chain links TRBV20-1 to TRBJ2-5; 7 bases agree with TRBD1. Trimming cost V 0 bases and J 5 bases; bases outside gene matches: 9. Germline CDR1 reads DFQATT; CDR2 reads SNEGSKA (reference sequence). The CDR3 loop spans 15 amino acids. This CDR3 reads CSARDVYRGTETQYF. The CDR3 coding sequence is TGCAGTGCTAGAGATGTATACAGGGGTACGGAGACCCAGTACTTC.

This clonotype has a count of ten or more. This rearrangement joins TRBV15 to TRBJ1-3; no clear D gene. The CDR3 extends over 14 amino acids. V shed 0 bases and J shed 4 bases, with 7 bases lying between them. Germline-derived CDR1 and CDR2 are LNHNV and YYDKDF (reference sequence). Here the CDR3 reads CATSREGKGNTIYF. CDR3 coding DNA: TGTGCCACCAGCAGAGAGGGGAAGGGAAACACCATATATTTT.

This clonotype was recorded a few times. The chain couples TRBV5-1 to TRBJ2-1; weak D call: TRBD1 (6 bases). The CDR3 runs to 15 residues. The germline V gene encodes CDR1 SGHRS and CDR2 YFSETQ. The ends were cut back, 5 bases at V and 4 bases at J, with 16 bases in the middle. Here the CDR3 reads CASSSTGTLYNEQFF. The CDR3 DNA reads TGCGCCAGCAGTTCAACCGGGACACTGTACAATGAGCAGTTCTTC.

Concerning this clonotype: Since a much larger clone is just one base distant, this may be a read error. In DNA form, the CDR3 reads TGTGCCAGCAGTACGGCAGGATTCTATGGCTACACCTTC. It translates to CASSTAGFYGYTF. The chain links TRBV25-1 to TRBJ1-2; D ambiguous. This CDR3 has 13 amino acids. The V end was cut by 5 bases, the J end by 4 bases, with 11 bases between. Per germline, CDR1 MGHDK and CDR2 SYGVNS.

In this sample, this clonotype turned up many times. The V call is TRBV5-1, the J call TRBJ2-1; D possibly corresponds to TRBD1 (6 bases). V was shortened by 4 bases and J by 9 bases, with 23 bases between the two germline ends. Germline CDR1 reads SGHRS; CDR2 reads YFSETQ. The CDR3 extends over 16 amino acids. The CDR3 nucleotides are TGCGCCAGCAGCGACCGGGACACATACTTATCTACTGAGCAGTTCTTC. It is translated as CASSDRDTYLSTEQFF.

The chain links TRBV11-2 to TRBJ2-3; the D is unclear. The length of the CDR3 is 12 residues. Germline CDR1 and CDR2: SGHAT and FQNNGV. Deletions cut 4 bases from V and 6 bases from J, with 8 bases between. CDR3 nucleotides: TGTGCCAGCAGCTACGTGGGGGATACGCAGTATTTT. It encodes CASSYVGDTQYF.

This clonotype was detected ten times or more. The CDR3 DNA is TGTGCCAGCAGCCAACATAGCGGGGGGGCGCTGGTTTACAATGAGCAGTTCTTC. It encodes CASSQHSGGALVYNEQFF. J is TRBJ2-1 and V is TRBV4-2; 11 bases agree with TRBD2. The length of the CDR3 is 18 residues. V was pared by 2 bases and J by 4 bases, with 10 bases of the junction left unmatched. Germline values: CDR1 LGHNA, CDR2 YNFKEQ.

Many counts were recorded for this clonotype. V gene TRBV11-1 combines with J gene TRBJ2-7, with 9 bases that match TRBD1. Germline V gives CDR1 SGHAT, CDR2 FQDESV (reference sequence). The CDR3 is 15 amino acids. V was clipped by 8 bases and J by 0 bases; unmatched bases: 8. This CDR3 is CASEPTGGISYEQYF. In DNA form, the CDR3 reads TGTGCCAGCGAACCGACAGGGGGAATCTCCTACGAGCAGTACTTC.

The sample holds many counts of this clonotype. V usage is TRBV20-1 and J usage is TRBJ1-4; D is uncertain. With 8 bases removed from V and 0 bases from J, the gap between germline ends came to 13 bases. This CDR3 has 14 residues. Germline V gene sequence: CDR1 DFQATT, CDR2 SNEGSKA (reference sequence). The CDR3 sequence: CSTPEAATNEKLFF. CDR3 coding DNA: TGCAGTACCCCCGAGGCGGCAACTAATGAAAAACTGTTTTTT.

This clonotype was found many times. The gene calls are TRBV12-3 or TRBV12-4 and TRBJ1-2; a weak D match, TRBD1 (6 bases). This CDR3 has 12 amino acids. The V and J ends lost 3 bases and 4 bases respectively, with 6 bases between them. The CDR3 region is CASSLGAYGYTF. As DNA, the CDR3 is TGTGCCAGCAGTTTGGGGGCCTATGGCTACACCTTC.

This clonotype has at least ten counts. The chain employs TRBV20-1 and TRBJ2-5; 8 nucleotides align to TRBD2. The V and J ends lost 1 base and 0 bases, in that order; junction bases with no gene match: 1. The CDR3 is 14 amino acids. Per the germline V gene, CDR1 is DFQATT and CDR2 is SNEGSKA (reference sequence). The CDR3 DNA is TGCAGTGCTAGAGCGGGGGGGTACCAAGAGACCCAGTACTTC. Protein sequence: CSARAGGYQETQYF.

This clonotype was seen many times. The genes are TRBV4-1 and TRBJ2-7; 12 bases align to TRBD2. The germline CDR1 and CDR2 sequences are MGHRA and YSYEKL. Trimming removed 6 bases from V and 0 bases from J; junction bases left unmatched: 9. This CDR3 region has 17 residues. The DNA of the CDR3 is TGCGCCAGCAGTCCGACTAGCGGGGGACGATACTCCTACGAGCAGTACTTC. This codes for CASSPTSGGRYSYEQYF.

This clonotype was counted at least ten times. The chain links TRBV9 to TRBJ2-1, with 7 nucleotides matching TRBD2. CDR1 is SGDLS, CDR2 YYNGEE, per germline. This CDR3 region has 14 residues. V lost 4 bases to trimming and J lost 6 bases; unmatched junction nucleotides: 7. The chain's CDR3 is CASSLGLTPNEQFF. For the CDR3, the DNA is TGTGCCAGCAGCCTGGGACTAACACCCAATGAGCAGTTCTTC.

This clonotype was picked up many times. The rearrangement joins TRBV18 to TRBJ1-1; no definite D call. V dropped 6 bases and J dropped 1 base, with 9 bases sitting between them. Germline V gene lookup returns CDR1 KGHSH and CDR2 LQKENI. The CDR3 consists of 13 residues. The CDR3 region is CASSTSSNTEAFF. CDR3 DNA sequence: TGTGCCAGCTCGACTAGTTCGAACACTGAAGCTTTCTTT.

This clonotype was seen ten or more times. The chain couples TRBV5-1 to TRBJ2-1; the match to TRBD2 covers 9 bases. Trimming cost V 1 base and J 5 bases; bases outside gene matches: 7. The germline V gene encodes CDR1 SGHRS and CDR2 YFSETQ. The CDR3 totals 16 residues. CDR3 loop: CASSLFQAGGNNEQFF. The DNA for the CDR3 is TGCGCCAGCAGCTTGTTCCAAGCGGGGGGCAACAATGAGCAGTTCTTC.

A remark on this clonotype: A much larger clonotype is one base distant, so this may be a read error. The chain carries TRBV20-1 and TRBJ2-1; D is perhaps TRBD1 (6 bases). Germline values: CDR1 DFQATT, CDR2 SNEGSKA (reference sequence). V was clipped by 3 bases and J by 8 bases, with 14 bases between them. The CDR3 extends over 13 amino acids. The CDR3 here is CSARRGSRDEQFF. The CDR3 region has the DNA TGCAGTGCTAGGAGGGGGAGCCGGGATGAGCAGTTCTTC.

This clonotype came up many times. This sequence joins TRBV12-3 or TRBV12-4 and TRBJ2-5; D gene unclear. With 1 base removed from V and 4 bases from J, the gap between germline ends came to 10 bases. The CDR3 consists of 14 residues. The CDR3 bases are TGTGCCAGCAGTTTAGGAGTTGGCCGAGAGACCCAGTACTTC. This gives the protein CASSLGVGRETQYF.

This clonotype was seen ten or more times. The V gene is TRBV5-6, the J gene TRBJ1-2; 8 bases are a match to TRBD1. The CDR3 length is 15 residues. V was clipped by 0 bases and J by 7 bases; unmatched bases: 8. CDR1 and CDR2 (germline): SGHDT, YYEEEE. The CDR3: CASSLVGRGLSGYTF. The CDR3 DNA sequence: TGTGCCAGCAGCTTGGTTGGCAGGGGGCTCTCTGGCTACACCTTC.

This clonotype was counted many times. The chain is built from TRBV20-1 and TRBJ2-7, with TRBD1 identical over 8 bases. This CDR3 has 13 amino acids. The ends lost 5 bases at V and 2 bases at J; junction bases unmatched: 5. In germline, CDR1 is DFQATT, CDR2 SNEGSKA (reference sequence). For the CDR3, the DNA is TGCAGTGCTCCTAGGACAGGGACCTACGAGCAGTACTTC. Its translation is CSAPRTGTYEQYF.

This clonotype appeared many times. The chain recombines TRBV11-3 with TRBJ2-2; D unclear. Germline lookup yields CDR1 SGHNT and CDR2 YENEEA. The germline V and J ends were trimmed by 3 bases and 1 base, with 12 bases remaining between them. The CDR3 spans 16 residues. CDR3 loop: CASSFSPAVNTGELFF. The DNA for the CDR3 is TGTGCCAGCAGCTTCTCCCCCGCGGTGAACACCGGGGAGCTGTTTTTT.

Ten or more counts support this clonotype. The chain recombines TRBV29-1 with TRBJ2-7; TRBD1 matches at 8 bases. The germline CDR1 and CDR2 sequences are SQVTM and ANQGSEA. V was pared by 4 bases and J by 2 bases, with 7 bases of the junction left unmatched. The CDR3 is 14 residues long. DNA for the CDR3: TGCAGCGTTGGGTCAGGGGGCATAACCTACGAGCAGTACTTC. It is translated as CSVGSGGITYEQYF.

This clonotype was recorded at least ten times. The rearrangement links TRBV11-3 to TRBJ2-5, with TRBD2 as a possible D gene (7 bases). V was trimmed by 3 bases and J by 5 bases, leaving 16 bases between them. Germline-derived CDR1 and CDR2 are SGHNT and YENEEA. The CDR3 has 15 residues. The DNA for the CDR3 is TGTGCCAGCAGCTTCGGGGGGCTGGTTGAGGAGACCCAGTACTTC. It translates to CASSFGGLVEETQYF.

This clonotype has a handful of counts. The chain combines TRBV7-2 with TRBJ2-7; D is ambiguous. The length of the CDR3 is 14 residues. V was pared by 1 base and J by 3 bases, with 10 bases between. Germline V CDR1 and CDR2: SGHTA, FQGNSA. The CDR3 nucleotides read TGTGCCAGCAGCTTAGAGGTTGGGCTCTACGAGCAGTACTTC. Residues: CASSLEVGLYEQYF.